Included here is one TCR beta chain sequence, with context. What it recognizes is unknown. CDR3 and TCR beta VDJ profiling relied on genomic DNA as the template. TCRdb reprocessed the reads with MiXCR, giving one entry per CDR3 protein. The sample lists about 200,000 distinct CDR3 sequences; around three fifths were seen once. Only patients with CD8+CD57+ cell expansion on flow cytometry were chosen for sequencing. These data originate in a study of CD8+CD57+ T cells in acquired aplastic anemia. Study-wide points: The same twenty-nine CD8+ CDR3 sequences occurred in patients and in controls.

This CDR3 is 17 amino acids long. V shed 4 bases and J shed 4 bases, with 23 bases lying between them. Germline V gene data show CDR1 as SGDLS and CDR2 as YYNGEE. The TCR sequence derives from a human donor with aplastic anemia. Sequencing was done on a sample of sorted CD4+, CD8+, or CD8+CD57+ T cells (not recorded which) from PBMCs. The V gene is TRBV9, the J gene TRBJ1-1, with D perhaps TRBD1 (6 bases). In nucleotides, the CDR3 is TGTGCCAGCAGCCCTCAAAGGGGGGCAGGGAGGGGCACTGAAGCTTTCTTT. Translation gives CASSPQRGAGRGTEAFF.